The clone carrying this T cell receptor (beta chain) turned up a few times. The source of the sample is a study of blood T cell repertoires in COVID-19. In the study overall: Whether acute or convalescent, the COVID-19 samples came from the United States, Italy and Spain. From T cells, B-cell-depleted T cells, or PBMCs came the material, which was cDNA or gDNA.

Authors' analysis steps: Scientists estimated how many nucleated cells there were by amplifying reference gene primers. Clones were sequenced by immunoSEQ multiplex PCR, and TCRdb holds only the in-frame ones, with some missing. The V and J calls and clone size come from that table; D and trimming were worked out from the DNA. The data contain 100,000 to 140,000 clones, roughly 90% of them singletons. Sequenced sample: peripheral blood. The sequence came from a man aged 35-49 years with active or convalescent COVID-19.

CDR3 region: CASSSNRPTNYGYTF. CDR3 bases: TGTGCCAGCAGTTCCAACAGGCCCACTAACTATGGCTACACCTTC. This chain connects TRBV28 to TRBJ1-2, with D maybe TRBD1 (5 bases). CDR1 and CDR2 from the germline V gene are MDHEN and SYDVKM. The CDR3 contains 15 residues. V lost 4 bases and J lost 0, with 12 bases in between.